Below, 3 T cell receptor beta chains from the same sample are listed, as sequenced in a study of blood T cell repertoires in COVID-19. TCRdb's table, derived via immunoSEQ multiplex PCR, lists solely in-frame clones and lacks some. The data contain 96,000 or so clones, approximately 90% of them seen just once; the ten biggest clones take up roughly 4.2%. Specimen: peripheral blood. Source of these receptors: a human donor with COVID-19, enrolled during active disease. The donor label of this sample is uncertain.

The gene calls are TRBV19 and TRBJ1-5, with D possibly matching TRBD1 (5 bases). Trimming took 4 bases from V and 4 from J, leaving 8 bases between them. This CDR3 region has 13 residues. The germline CDR1 and CDR2 sequences are LNHDA and SQIVND (reference sequence). DNA of the CDR3: TGTGCCAGTAGTAGGGGCGTAAATCAGCCCCAGCATTTT. As protein: CASSRGVNQPQHF.

This chain connects TRBV6-1 to TRBJ1-6, with 10 positions matching TRBD1. CDR1 and CDR2 (germline): MNHNS, SASEGT. The CDR3 covers 17 residues. The V segment lost 2 bases and the J segment 7 bases; nucleotides outside the gene matches: 8. This CDR3 reads CASSELTGTGANSPLHF. In DNA form, the CDR3 reads TGTGCCAGCAGTGAATTAACCGGGACAGGGGCAAATTCACCCCTCCACTTT.

V and J are TRBV4-1 and TRBJ1-1; 9 nucleotides agree with TRBD1. The V and J ends lost 3 bases and 5 bases, in that order; junction bases with no gene match: 28. The germline V gene has CDR1 MGHRA and CDR2 YSYEKL. The CDR3 contains 22 residues. The CDR3 DNA is TGCGCCAGCAGCCATCTTATCCGGGACAGGGAAAGGGTAGGTCTAGGGAAAACTGAAGCTTTCTTT. Its translation is CASSHLIRDRERVGLGKTEAFF.